The T cell receptor beta chain described here comes from a study of siplizumab effects on memory and regulatory T cells. The CDR3 is 16 amino acids. The V gene lost 2 bases and the J gene lost 1 base, with 13 bases spanning the gap. The germline V gene encodes CDR1 SGHVS and CDR2 FQNEAQ. This clone appeared once. As yet, its antigen is unknown. The method was immunoSEQ multiplex PCR; TCRdb's version includes in-frame clones alone and lacks a portion of them. Among 100,000 or so clones, roughly 94% were seen once, and the ten largest hold roughly 0.6%. Study-wide results and limits: Only a minority of proliferating CD4+ or CD8+ clones had an assignable naive or memory phenotype, with roughly 75-97% lacking one. Naive T cell populations appeared to exhibit greater diversity than memory cells and appeared to be major alloresponse contributors. Treg-derived clones made up an average of about 68% of mappable alloreactive CD4+ clones with siplizumab and 26.9% in controls.

Material for sequencing was Tregs sorted from blood. J is TRBJ2-3 and V is TRBV7-8, with no clear D. This clonotype was sampled from a human donor in good health. The CDR3 nucleotides are TGTGCCAGCAGCTTACGAGAGACCCCAGGCACAGATACGCAGTATTTT. This sequence encodes CASSLRETPGTDTQYF.